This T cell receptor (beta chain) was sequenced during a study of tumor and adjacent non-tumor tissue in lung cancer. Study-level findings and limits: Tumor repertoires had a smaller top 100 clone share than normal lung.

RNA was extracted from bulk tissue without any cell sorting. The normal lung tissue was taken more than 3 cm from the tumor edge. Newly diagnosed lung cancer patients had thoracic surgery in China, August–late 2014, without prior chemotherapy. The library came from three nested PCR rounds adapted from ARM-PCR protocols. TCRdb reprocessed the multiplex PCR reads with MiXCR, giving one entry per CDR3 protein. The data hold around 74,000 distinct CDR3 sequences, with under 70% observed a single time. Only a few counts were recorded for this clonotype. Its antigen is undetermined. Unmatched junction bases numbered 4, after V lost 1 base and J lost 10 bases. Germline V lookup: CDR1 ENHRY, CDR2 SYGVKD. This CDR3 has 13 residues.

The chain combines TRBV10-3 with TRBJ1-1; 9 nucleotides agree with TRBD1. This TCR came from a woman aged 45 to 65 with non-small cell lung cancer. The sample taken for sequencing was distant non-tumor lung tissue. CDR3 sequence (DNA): TGTGCCATCAGTGAGTATTTGGGACAGGGAGCTTTCTTT. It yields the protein CAISEYLGQGAFF.